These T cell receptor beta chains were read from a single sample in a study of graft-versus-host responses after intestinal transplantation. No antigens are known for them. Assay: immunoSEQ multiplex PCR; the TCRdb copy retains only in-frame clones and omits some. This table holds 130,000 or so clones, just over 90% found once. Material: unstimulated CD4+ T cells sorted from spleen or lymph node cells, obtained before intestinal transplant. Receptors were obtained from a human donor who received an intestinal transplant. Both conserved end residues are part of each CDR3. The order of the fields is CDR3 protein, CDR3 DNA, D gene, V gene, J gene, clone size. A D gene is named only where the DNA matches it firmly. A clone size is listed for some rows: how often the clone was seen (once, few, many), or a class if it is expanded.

CASSLGLTANTEAFF	TGCGCCAGCAGCTTGGGTCTGACCGCGAACACTGAAGCTTTCTTT	.	TRBV5-1	TRBJ1-1	.
CASSFGQEISPLHF	TGCGCCAGCAGCTTCGGACAGGAGATTTCACCCCTCCACTTT	TRBD1	TRBV5-1	TRBJ1-6	.
CASRVPLYRDRATNEKLFF	TGTGCCAGCAGGGTACCTTTGTACCGGGACAGAGCAACTAATGAAAAACTGTTTTTT	TRBD1	TRBV2	TRBJ1-4	once
CASSPQARNYGYTF	TGTGCCAGCTCACCCCAGGCGCGAAACTATGGCTACACCTTC	.	TRBV18	TRBJ1-2	.
CASSVGARGPPWDTQYF	TGTGCCAGCAGCGTAGGCGCGCGGGGGCCTCCGTGGGATACGCAGTATTTT	.	TRBV9	TRBJ2-3	.
CASSQAPRRGRETQYF	TGCGCCAGCAGCCAAGCCCCGCGCAGGGGTAGGGAGACCCAGTACTTC	.	TRBV4-1	TRBJ2-5	.
CASSPPSRDGYTF	TGTGCCAGCTCACCACCATCCAGGGATGGCTACACCTTC	.	TRBV18	TRBJ1-2	.
CASSPPGQPQHF	TGTGCCAGCAGTCCGCCAGGACAGCCCCAGCATTTT	.	TRBV6-6	TRBJ1-5	.
CASSEGVGSQAFF	TGCGCCAGCAGTGAGGGAGTGGGTTCTCAAGCTTTCTTT	.	TRBV10-2	TRBJ1-1	.
CASSSLGAGDSGNTIYF	TGCGCCAGCAGCTCCCTTGGGGCAGGGGACTCTGGAAACACCATATATTTT	.	TRBV5-1	TRBJ1-3	few
CASSLTPNQPQHF	TGTGCCAGCAGCTTAACCCCCAATCAGCCCCAGCATTTT	.	TRBV7-9	TRBJ1-5	.
CASSFHSGGGTDTQYF	TGTGCCAGCAGCTTTCATAGCGGGGGGGGCACAGATACGCAGTATTTT	TRBD2	TRBV7-8	TRBJ2-3	.
CASSPGERGGETQYF	TGTGCCAGCAGCCCAGGCGAGCGGGGTGGGGAGACCCAGTACTTC	TRBD2	TRBV7-9	TRBJ2-5	once
CASSQERGLTGANYGYTF	TGCGCCAGCAGCCAAGAAAGGGGCCTCACAGGGGCTAACTATGGCTACACCTTC	TRBD1	TRBV4-1	TRBJ1-2	.
CASSFRGEGEAFF	TGTGCCAGCAGCTTCCGGGGGGAGGGCGAAGCTTTCTTT	.	TRBV11-2	TRBJ1-1	.
CASNSGGSGGYTF	TGTGCCAGCAACTCGGGGGGGTCTGGAGGCTACACCTTC	.	TRBV2	TRBJ1-2	.
CASSSGTLNTEAFF	TGCGCCAGCAGCTCCGGGACTCTAAACACTGAAGCTTTCTTT	.	TRBV5-1	TRBJ1-1	once
CGSGQNWNEQFF	TGTGGCTCCGGACAGAACTGGAATGAGCAGTTCTTC	.	TRBV6-1	TRBJ2-1	.
CASQPTGGGYNEQFF	TGTGCCAGTCAACCCACGGGAGGGGGATACAATGAGCAGTTCTTC	TRBD2	TRBV6-1	TRBJ2-1	.
CASSPRDTFQETQYF	TGTGCCAGCAGCCCCAGGGACACATTCCAAGAGACCCAGTACTTC	.	TRBV11-2	TRBJ2-5	.
CASSLYPDYGYTF	TGTGCCAGCAGCTTATATCCCGACTATGGCTACACCTTC	.	TRBV11-2	TRBJ1-2	.
CATSRDRGSYEQYF	TGTGCCACCAGCAGAGATCGGGGGTCCTACGAGCAGTACTTC	.	TRBV15	TRBJ2-7	.
CASSSRVNTEAFF	TGCGCCAGCAGCTCCAGGGTGAACACTGAAGCTTTCTTT	.	TRBV5-1	TRBJ1-1	.
CASSSYLFAPPSYGYTF	TGTGCCAGCAGCTCATACCTCTTCGCCCCCCCAAGCTATGGCTACACCTTC	.	TRBV7-9	TRBJ1-2	.
CASAREETQYF	TGTGCCAGCGCACGAGAGGAGACCCAGTACTTC	.	TRBV18	TRBJ2-5	.
CASGVTWGIGNEQFF	TGTGCCAGCGGAGTTACGTGGGGGATCGGGAATGAGCAGTTCTTC	.	TRBV6-1	TRBJ2-1	.
CASRRTSGGSYNEQFF	TGTGCCAGTCGCCGCACTAGCGGGGGATCCTACAATGAGCAGTTCTTC	TRBD2	TRBV19	TRBJ2-1	.
CASTRNRDGYSPLHF	TGTGCCAGTACGCGTAATCGGGACGGATATTCACCCCTCCACTTT	.	TRBV19	TRBJ1-6	.
CASSQGDNYGYTF	TGTGCCAGCTCACAGGGAGATAACTATGGCTACACCTTC	.	TRBV18	TRBJ1-2	.
CASSVSRNQPQHF	TGTGCCAGCAGTGTATCCAGGAATCAGCCCCAGCATTTT	.	TRBV6-5	TRBJ1-5	.
CASSRTSGGTYEQYF	TGTGCCAGCAGCCGGACTAGCGGGGGGACCTACGAGCAGTACTTC	TRBD2	TRBV5-4	TRBJ2-7	.
CASSAGRGQLEIYSNQPQHF	TGTGCCAGCAGCGCGGGACGGGGACAGCTCGAAATCTATAGCAATCAGCCCCAGCATTTT	TRBD1	TRBV5-8	TRBJ1-5	.
CASSTPGRETQYF	TGTGCCAGCAGTACACCCGGCCGGGAGACCCAGTACTTC	.	TRBV27	TRBJ2-5	.
CASSTNRGLMDEQFF	TGTGCCAGCAGCACAAACAGGGGGCTCATGGATGAGCAGTTCTTC	TRBD1	TRBV5-5	TRBJ2-1	.
CSANRDEGGYGYTF	TGCAGCGCAAACCGGGACGAAGGAGGGTATGGCTACACCTTC	.	TRBV29-1	TRBJ1-2	.
CASSYSTGRATEKLFF	TGTGCCAGCAGTTACTCTACAGGGAGGGCGACCGAAAAACTGTTTTTT	.	TRBV6-5	TRBJ1-4	.
CASSLARGGEETQYF	TGCGCCAGCAGCTTGGCCCGAGGGGGGGAAGAGACCCAGTACTTC	.	TRBV5-1	TRBJ2-5	.
CASSVVRDRELYEQYF	TGTGCCAGCAGTGTAGTCCGGGACAGGGAGTTGTACGAGCAGTACTTC	TRBD1	TRBV25-1	TRBJ2-7	once
CASSLTGGNQPQHF	TGCGCCAGCAGCTTGACAGGGGGCAATCAGCCCCAGCATTTT	TRBD1	TRBV5-1	TRBJ1-5	.
CASSSQGGGTEAFF	TGTGCCAGCAGCTCCCAGGGAGGGGGAACTGAAGCTTTCTTT	.	TRBV5-4	TRBJ1-1	.
CASSPDAYNSPLHF	TGTGCCAGCAGCCCGGATGCCTATAATTCACCCCTCCACTTT	.	TRBV7-9	TRBJ1-6	.
CASSLVRDREAFF	TGTGCCAGCAGCTTAGTCCGGGACAGGGAAGCTTTCTTT	TRBD1	TRBV7-9	TRBJ1-1	.
CASSLGQGASTDTQYF	TGTGCCAGCAGCTTAGGACAGGGGGCATCGACAGATACGCAGTATTTT	TRBD1	TRBV7-6	TRBJ2-3	.
CASSKTWGYGYTF	TGTGCCAGCAGCAAAACGTGGGGATATGGCTACACCTTC	.	TRBV6-1	TRBJ1-2	once
CASSQEGDTTFSGNTIYF	TGCGCCAGCAGCCAAGAGGGGGACACGACCTTTTCTGGAAACACCATATATTTT	.	TRBV4-1	TRBJ1-3	once
CASNSPGGTGNTIYF	TGTGCCAGCAACTCTCCAGGGGGCACTGGAAACACCATATATTTT	TRBD1	TRBV7-9	TRBJ1-3	.
CASSLEGDRGVF	TGTGCCAGCAGCTTAGAGGGGGACAGGGGTGTCTTC	TRBD1	TRBV7-9	TRBJ2-1	once
CATSLRQPAGAFF	TGTGCCACCAGCCTACGACAGCCCGCGGGAGCTTTCTTT	.	TRBV15	TRBJ1-1	.